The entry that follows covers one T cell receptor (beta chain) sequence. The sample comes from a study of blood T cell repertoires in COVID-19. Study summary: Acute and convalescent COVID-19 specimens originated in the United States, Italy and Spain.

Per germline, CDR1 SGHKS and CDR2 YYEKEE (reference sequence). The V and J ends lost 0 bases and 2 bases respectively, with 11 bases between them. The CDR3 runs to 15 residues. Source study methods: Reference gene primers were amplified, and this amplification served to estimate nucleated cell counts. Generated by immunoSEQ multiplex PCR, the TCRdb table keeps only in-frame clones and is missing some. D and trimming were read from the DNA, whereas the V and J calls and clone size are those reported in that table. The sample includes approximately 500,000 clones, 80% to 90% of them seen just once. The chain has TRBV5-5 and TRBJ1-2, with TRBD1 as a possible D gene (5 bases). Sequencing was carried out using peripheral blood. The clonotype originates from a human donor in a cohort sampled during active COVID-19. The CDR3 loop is CASSLAGTLNYGYTF. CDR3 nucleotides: TGTGCCAGCAGCTTGGCAGGGACTTTAAACTATGGCTACACCTTC.